Only one count was recorded for the clone carrying this T cell receptor beta chain. The data belong to a study of blood T cell repertoires in COVID-19. Study as a whole: Samples of COVID-19 (acute and convalescent) were obtained from the United States, Italy and Spain. T cells, B-cell-depleted T cells, or PBMCs provided the cDNA or gDNA that served as material.

In the original processing: Counts of nucleated cells, estimated from reference gene primer amplification, were obtained. The data were produced by immunoSEQ multiplex PCR, yet TCRdb's version contains in-frame clones alone and is incomplete. V and J calls and clone size follow that table, whereas D and trimming were derived from the DNA. The table shows some 220,000 clones, with approximately 80% occurring only once. Germline-derived CDR1 and CDR2 are MGHRA and YSYEKL. The CDR3 is 19 amino acids. V lost 4 bases to trimming and J lost 2 bases; unmatched junction nucleotides: 16. The rearrangement joins TRBV4-1 to TRBJ2-7, with 11 bases matching TRBD2. The TCR sequence derives from a woman aged 55-70 years with active or convalescent COVID-19. What was sequenced was peripheral blood. The CDR3 loop reads CASSLLSGTSGPGAYEQYF. DNA for the CDR3: TGCGCCAGCAGCCTCCTCTCCGGGACTAGCGGCCCCGGGGCCTACGAGCAGTACTTC.